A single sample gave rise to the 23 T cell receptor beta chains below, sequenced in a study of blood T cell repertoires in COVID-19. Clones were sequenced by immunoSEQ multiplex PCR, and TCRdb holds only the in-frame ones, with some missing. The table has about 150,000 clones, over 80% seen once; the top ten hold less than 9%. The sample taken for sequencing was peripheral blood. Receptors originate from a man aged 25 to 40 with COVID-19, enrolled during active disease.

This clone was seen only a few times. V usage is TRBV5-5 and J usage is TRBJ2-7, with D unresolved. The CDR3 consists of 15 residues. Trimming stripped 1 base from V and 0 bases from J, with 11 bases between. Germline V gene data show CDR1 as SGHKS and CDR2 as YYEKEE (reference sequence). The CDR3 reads CASSLTSSSSYEQYF. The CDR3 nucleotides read TGTGCCAGCAGCTTGACCAGCTCTAGCTCCTACGAGCAGTACTTC.

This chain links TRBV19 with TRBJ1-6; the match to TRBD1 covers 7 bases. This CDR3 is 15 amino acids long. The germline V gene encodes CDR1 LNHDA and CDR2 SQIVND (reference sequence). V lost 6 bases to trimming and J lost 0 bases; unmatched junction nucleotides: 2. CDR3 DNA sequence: TGTGCCAGTAGAGACAGGGCCTCCTATAATTCACCCCTCCACTTT. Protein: CASRDRASYNSPLHF.

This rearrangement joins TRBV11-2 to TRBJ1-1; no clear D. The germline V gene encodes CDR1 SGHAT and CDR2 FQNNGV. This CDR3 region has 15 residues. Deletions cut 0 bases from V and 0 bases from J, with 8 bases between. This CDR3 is CASSLDAGMNTEAFF. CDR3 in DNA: TGTGCCAGCAGCTTAGATGCAGGCATGAACACTGAAGCTTTCTTT.

The CDR3 loop is CASSSLDRAGEQYF. For the CDR3, the DNA is TGTGCCAGCAGCTCCTTGGACAGGGCGGGAGAGCAGTACTTC. This chain joins TRBV5-8 and TRBJ2-7, with TRBD1 matching over 8 bases. Germline values: CDR1 SGHTS, CDR2 YDEGEE. The CDR3 spans 14 residues. V gave up 3 bases and J gave up 7 bases; unmatched junction bases: 9.

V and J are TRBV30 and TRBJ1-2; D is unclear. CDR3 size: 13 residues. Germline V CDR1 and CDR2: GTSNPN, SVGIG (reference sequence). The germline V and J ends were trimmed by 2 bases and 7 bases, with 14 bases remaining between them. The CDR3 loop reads CAWSRRETGGYTF. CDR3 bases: TGTGCCTGGAGTCGGAGGGAAACTGGTGGCTACACCTTC.

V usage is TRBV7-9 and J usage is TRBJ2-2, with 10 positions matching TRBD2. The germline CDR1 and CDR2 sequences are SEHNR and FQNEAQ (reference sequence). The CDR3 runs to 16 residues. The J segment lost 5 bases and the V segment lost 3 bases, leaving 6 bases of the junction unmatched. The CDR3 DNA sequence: TGTGCCAGCAGCTTTCCTAGCGGGAGAGGAACCGGGGAGCTGTTTTTT. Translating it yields CASSFPSGRGTGELFF.

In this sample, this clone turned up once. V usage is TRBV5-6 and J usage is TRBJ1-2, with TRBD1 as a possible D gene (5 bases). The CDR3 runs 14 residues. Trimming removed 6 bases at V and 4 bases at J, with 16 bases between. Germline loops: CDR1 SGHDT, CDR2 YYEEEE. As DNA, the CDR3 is TGTGCCAGCATCCCCGGCCGGGGGGTCTATGGCTACACCTTC. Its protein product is CASIPGRGVYGYTF.

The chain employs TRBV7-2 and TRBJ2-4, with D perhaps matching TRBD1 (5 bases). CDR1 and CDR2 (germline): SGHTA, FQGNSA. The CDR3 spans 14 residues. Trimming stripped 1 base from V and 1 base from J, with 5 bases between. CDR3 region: CASSLDRAKNIQYF. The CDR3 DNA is TGTGCCAGCAGCTTAGACAGGGCCAAAAACATTCAGTACTTC.

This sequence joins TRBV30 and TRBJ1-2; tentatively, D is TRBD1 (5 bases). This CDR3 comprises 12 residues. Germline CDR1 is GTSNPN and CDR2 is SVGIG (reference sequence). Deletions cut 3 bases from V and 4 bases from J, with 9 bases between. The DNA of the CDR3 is TGTGCCTGGAGGCGGGGGAGCTATGGCTACACCTTC. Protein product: CAWRRGSYGYTF.

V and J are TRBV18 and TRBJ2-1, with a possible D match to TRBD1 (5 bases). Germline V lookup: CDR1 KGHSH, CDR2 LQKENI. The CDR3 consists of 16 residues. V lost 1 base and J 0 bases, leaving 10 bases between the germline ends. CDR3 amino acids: CASSPRGGPSYNEQFF. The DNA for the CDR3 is TGTGCCAGCTCACCACGGGGCGGCCCCTCCTACAATGAGCAGTTCTTC.

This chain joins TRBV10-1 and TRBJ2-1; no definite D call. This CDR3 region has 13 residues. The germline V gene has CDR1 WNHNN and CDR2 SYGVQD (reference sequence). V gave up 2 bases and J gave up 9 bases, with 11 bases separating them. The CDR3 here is CASSENGRGEQFF. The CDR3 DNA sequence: TGCGCCAGCAGTGAGAACGGTCGCGGTGAGCAGTTCTTC.

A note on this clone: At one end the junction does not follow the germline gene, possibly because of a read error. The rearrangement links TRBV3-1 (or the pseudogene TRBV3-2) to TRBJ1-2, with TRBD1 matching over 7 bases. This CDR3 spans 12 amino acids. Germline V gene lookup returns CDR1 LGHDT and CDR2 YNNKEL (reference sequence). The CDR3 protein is CASSQGQGGGSF. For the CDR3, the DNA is TGTGCCAGCAGCCAAGGACAGGGTGGGGGTTCCTTC.

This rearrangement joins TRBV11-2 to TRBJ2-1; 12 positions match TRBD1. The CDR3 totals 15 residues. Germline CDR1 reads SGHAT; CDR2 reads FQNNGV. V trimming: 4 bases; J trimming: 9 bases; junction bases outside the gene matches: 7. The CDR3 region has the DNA TGTGCCAGCAGCTCCACCGGGACAGGGGGCACTGAGCAGTTCTTC. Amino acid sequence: CASSSTGTGGTEQFF.

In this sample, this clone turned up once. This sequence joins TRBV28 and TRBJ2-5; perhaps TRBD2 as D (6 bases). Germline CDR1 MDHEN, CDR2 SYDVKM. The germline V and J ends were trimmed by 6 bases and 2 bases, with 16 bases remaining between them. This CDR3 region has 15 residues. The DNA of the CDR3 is TGTGCCAGCAGCTCCTCGGGGACTCTACAAGAGACCCAGTACTTC. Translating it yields CASSSSGTLQETQYF. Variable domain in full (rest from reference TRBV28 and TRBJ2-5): DVKVTQSSRYLVKRTGEKVFLECVQDMDHENMFWYRQDPGLGLRLIYFSYDVKMKEKGDIPEGYSVSREKKERFSLILESASTNQTSMYLCASSSSGTLQETQYFGPGTRLLVL.

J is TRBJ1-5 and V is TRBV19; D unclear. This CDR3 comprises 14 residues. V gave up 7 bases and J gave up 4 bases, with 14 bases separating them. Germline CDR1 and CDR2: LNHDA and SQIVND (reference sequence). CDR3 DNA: TGTGCCAGTACCCCAGGACGGAGGAATCAGCCCCAGCATTTT. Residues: CASTPGRRNQPQHF.

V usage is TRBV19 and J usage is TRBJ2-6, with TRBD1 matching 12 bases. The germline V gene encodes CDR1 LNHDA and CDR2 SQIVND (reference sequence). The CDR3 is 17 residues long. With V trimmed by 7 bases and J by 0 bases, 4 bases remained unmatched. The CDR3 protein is CASTRDRGLSGANVLTF. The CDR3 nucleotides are TGTGCCAGTACCCGGGACAGGGGGCTCTCTGGGGCCAACGTCCTGACTTTC.

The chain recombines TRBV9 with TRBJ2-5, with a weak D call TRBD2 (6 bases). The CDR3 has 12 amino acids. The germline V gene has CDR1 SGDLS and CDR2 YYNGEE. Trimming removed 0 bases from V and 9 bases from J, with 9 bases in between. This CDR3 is CASSVGGEAQYF. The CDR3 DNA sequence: TGTGCCAGCAGCGTAGGAGGGGAGGCCCAGTACTTC.

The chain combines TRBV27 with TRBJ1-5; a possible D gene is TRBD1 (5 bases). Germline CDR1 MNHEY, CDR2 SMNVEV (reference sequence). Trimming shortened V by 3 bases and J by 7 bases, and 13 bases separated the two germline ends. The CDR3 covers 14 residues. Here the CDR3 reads CASSFRETDQPQHF. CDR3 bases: TGTGCCAGCAGTTTTCGTGAGACAGACCAGCCCCAGCATTTT.

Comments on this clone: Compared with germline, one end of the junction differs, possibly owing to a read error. The CDR3 protein is CASIRTERNTIYF. CDR3 DNA: TGTGCTAGCATCCGGACAGAAAGAAACACCATATATTTT. The V gene is TRBV7-7, the J gene TRBJ1-3; possibly TRBD1 for D (6 bases). Germline V lookup: CDR1 SSHAT, CDR2 FNYEAQ (reference sequence). The CDR3 is 13 amino acids.

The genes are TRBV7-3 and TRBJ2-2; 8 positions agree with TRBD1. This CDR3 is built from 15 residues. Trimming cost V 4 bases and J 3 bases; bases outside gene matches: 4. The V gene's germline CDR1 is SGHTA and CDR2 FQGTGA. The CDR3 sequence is CASSSNRGDTGELFF. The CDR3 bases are TGTGCCAGCAGCTCGAACAGGGGGGACACCGGGGAGCTGTTTTTT.

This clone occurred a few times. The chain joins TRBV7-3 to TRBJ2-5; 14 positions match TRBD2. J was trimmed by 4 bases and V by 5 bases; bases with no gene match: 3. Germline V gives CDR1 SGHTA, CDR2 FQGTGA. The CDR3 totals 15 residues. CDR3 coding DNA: TGTGCCAGCAGCCCGGGACTAGCGGGAGCAGAGACCCAGTACTTC. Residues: CASSPGLAGAETQYF.

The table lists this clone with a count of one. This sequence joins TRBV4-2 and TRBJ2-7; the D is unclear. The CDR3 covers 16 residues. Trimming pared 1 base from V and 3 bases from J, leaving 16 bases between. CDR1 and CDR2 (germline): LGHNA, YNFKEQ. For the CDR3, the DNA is TGTGCCAGCAGCCAAGTCGGCTCCCGGAACTACTACGAGCAGTACTTC. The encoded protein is CASSQVGSRNYYEQYF.

The CDR3 reads CASSNRGARIQYF. The CDR3 DNA sequence: TGTGCCAGTAGCAACAGGGGTGCACGCATTCAGTACTTC. V gene TRBV19 combines with J gene TRBJ2-4; 7 bases are shared with TRBD1. The V gene's germline CDR1 is LNHDA and CDR2 SQIVND (reference sequence). This CDR3 has 13 residues. The V gene end was trimmed by 6 bases and the J gene end by 9 bases; junction bases not matched to a gene: 8.